The 20 T cell receptor beta chains presented below share a single source sample, sequenced in a study of CD8+CD57+ T cells in acquired aplastic anemia. Genomic DNA provided the template from which TCR beta VDJ and CDR3 profiles were obtained. Each CDR3 protein gets one entry after TCRdb re-called the reads with MiXCR. The sample has about 190,000 distinct CDR3 sequences; 54% are singletons. Material for sequencing was sorted CD4+, CD8+, or CD8+CD57+ T cells (not recorded which) from PBMCs. The receptors originated from a human donor in good health, serving as a control.

The gene calls are TRBV19 and TRBJ2-7; a possible D gene is TRBD2 (6 bases). CDR1 is LNHDA and CDR2 is SQIVND in the germline V gene (reference sequence). The ends were cut back, 6 bases at V and 5 bases at J, with 17 bases in the middle. The CDR3 is 14 residues long. The DNA of the CDR3 is TGTGCCAGTAGCACCGGGACTCGGTTGGACGAGCAGTACTTC. Encoded protein: CASSTGTRLDEQYF.

There are many counts of this clonotype. This chain connects TRBV6-5 to TRBJ2-7; the D is unclear. CDR1 is MNHEY, CDR2 SVGAGI, per germline. V was cut by 6 bases and J by 2 bases, with 14 bases left in between. The CDR3 is made up of 14 amino acids. The DNA for the CDR3 is TGTGCCAGCAGCCACGACCTGCTAACCTACGAGCAGTACTTC. Translation gives CASSHDLLTYEQYF.

This clonotype was seen ten or more times. The rearrangement joins TRBV15 to TRBJ2-5; 8 positions match TRBD2. CDR1 is LNHNV and CDR2 is YYDKDF in the germline V gene (reference sequence). The CDR3 length is 16 residues. Trimming at V came to 6 bases and at J to 1 base, leaving 10 bases not matched to a gene. CDR3 sequence reads: CATSRLAGGPQETQYF. In nucleotides, the CDR3 is TGTGCCACCAGTAGACTCGCGGGGGGCCCCCAAGAGACCCAGTACTTC.

The chain couples TRBV29-1 to TRBJ2-1; the D gene is possibly TRBD1 (5 bases). CDR1 is SQVTM and CDR2 is ANQGSEA in the germline V gene. The CDR3 consists of 12 residues. The V end was cut by 4 bases, the J end by 8 bases, with 12 bases between. Here the CDR3 reads CSVVRRGDEQFF. DNA for the CDR3: TGCAGCGTTGTCCGAAGGGGCGATGAGCAGTTCTTC.

The V and J genes are TRBV24-1 and TRBJ2-1, with 9 bases aligning to TRBD1. The CDR3 totals 17 residues. V lost 1 base, J lost 9 bases, and 12 bases stayed unmatched. Germline assignment: CDR1 KGHDR and CDR2 SFDVKD. The CDR3 here is CATSDLSQDRGEVEQFF. The CDR3 bases are TGTGCCACCAGTGATTTATCCCAGGACAGGGGTGAGGTTGAGCAGTTCTTC.

This clonotype occurred many times. In nucleotides, the CDR3 is TGTGCCAGCACTAGCGGGGGGGCGGGAGGAGAGACCCAGTACTTC. Translating it yields CASTSGGAGGETQYF. V is TRBV28 and J is TRBJ2-5; TRBD2 matches at 12 bases. The V gene end was trimmed by 7 bases and the J gene end by 4 bases; junction bases not matched to a gene: 7. Germline-derived CDR1 and CDR2 are MDHEN and SYDVKM. There are 15 residues in the CDR3. The whole variable domain, remainder taken from reference TRBV28 and TRBJ2-5, is DVKVTQSSRYLVKRTGEKVFLECVQDMDHENMFWYRQDPGLGLRLIYFSYDVKMKEKGDIPEGYSVSREKKERFSLILESASTNQTSMYLCASTSGGAGGETQYFGPGTRLLVL.

This clonotype has a count of ten or more. V is TRBV11-1 and J is TRBJ2-1; maybe TRBD1 (5 bases). The V gene's germline CDR1 is SGHAT and CDR2 FQDESV (reference sequence). V lost 1 base and J lost 6, with 10 bases in between. This CDR3 is built from 14 residues. This CDR3 is CASSLDLGLNEQFF. The CDR3 DNA sequence: TGTGCCAGCAGCTTAGACCTGGGGCTCAATGAGCAGTTCTTC.

The CDR3 spells CASSRGQGGYGYTF. DNA of the CDR3: TGTGCCAGTAGTCGTGGACAGGGAGGATATGGCTACACCTTC. V is TRBV19 and J is TRBJ1-2; TRBD1 agrees at 8 bases. V gave up 5 bases and J gave up 5 bases; unmatched junction bases: 7. Germline V gives CDR1 LNHDA, CDR2 SQIVND (reference sequence). The CDR3 sequence is 14 residues long.

A few counts support this clonotype. CDR3 in amino acids: CASSISHAGTGTYEQYF. The CDR3 nucleotides are TGTGCCAGTAGTATCTCCCACGCCGGGACAGGGACCTACGAGCAGTACTTC. J is TRBJ2-7 and V is TRBV19; the match to TRBD1 covers 9 bases. The CDR3 loop spans 17 amino acids. Germline loops: CDR1 LNHDA, CDR2 SQIVND (reference sequence). J lost 2 bases, V lost 3 bases, and 11 bases had no gene match.

As regards this clonotype: The junction departs from the called germline gene at one end, perhaps through a read error. This sequence joins TRBV11-1 and TRBJ1-2; D remains unclear. The germline CDR1 and CDR2 sequences are SGHAT and FQDESV (reference sequence). The CDR3 is 13 residues long. CDR3 amino acids: CASSLSRTDGYTF. CDR3 nucleotides: TGCGCCAGCAGCTTAAGCCGTACCGATGGCTACACCTTC.

In regard to this clonotype: A much larger clone lies a single base off, so this may be a read error. Without the conserved terminal phenylalanine or tryptophan, this CDR3 likely stems from a read error. This chain's CDR3 is CASSYSRVANEKLFS. As DNA, the CDR3 is TGTGCCAGCAGTTACTCGAGGGTTGCTAATGAAAAACTGTTTTCT. This chain uses TRBV6-1 with TRBJ1-4; D remains ambiguous. Trimming cost V 5 bases and J 3 bases, with 13 bases left between them. The CDR3 consists of 15 residues. Germline CDR1 MNHNS, CDR2 SASEGT.

The chain couples TRBV10-3 to TRBJ2-2, with D possibly matching TRBD2 (5 bases). V lost 8 bases, J lost 6 bases, and 22 bases lay in between. Germline V gene sequence: CDR1 ENHRY, CDR2 SYGVKD. The CDR3 has 16 residues. The CDR3 is CAIRVEAPFFSGELFF. The CDR3 bases are TGTGCCATCCGGGTGGAGGCGCCCTTCTTCTCCGGGGAGCTGTTTTTT.

Only a few counts were recorded for this clonotype. Given a much more abundant clone one base away, this may be a read error. J is TRBJ2-7 and V is TRBV9; D perhaps matches TRBD1 (6 bases). The CDR3 runs 14 residues. Germline V gives CDR1 SGDLS, CDR2 YYNGEE. Here the CDR3 reads CAGSPRQAVYEQYF. In DNA form, the CDR3 reads TGTGCCGGCAGCCCCCGACAGGCAGTCTACGAGCAGTACTTC.

Turning to this clonotype: The DNA is left out, because the CDR3 cannot be placed on it with certainty; the CDR3 is given as TCRdb lists it. The CDR3: CASSLGETQYFGQYF. The genes are TRBV7-6 and TRBJ2-7; the table gives TRBD2 as D, unverified against the DNA. From germline, CDR1 is SGHVS and CDR2 FNYEAQ. Including both end residues, the CDR3 is 15 amino acids long.

The gene calls are TRBV7-2 and TRBJ1-1; a possible D gene is TRBD1 (6 bases). The germline V gene encodes CDR1 SGHTA and CDR2 FQGNSA. CDR3 length equals 15 residues. V was clipped by 8 bases and J by 1 base, with 17 bases between them. CDR3 sequence: CASSPPKTGNTEAFF. CDR3 sequence (DNA): TGTGCCAGCTCACCACCGAAGACAGGGAACACTGAAGCTTTCTTT.

This clonotype occurred many times. The gene calls are TRBV7-9 and TRBJ2-3, with D perhaps TRBD2 (5 bases). The V end was cut by 4 bases, the J end by 2 bases, with 10 bases between. The length of the CDR3 is 14 residues. The V gene's germline CDR1 is SEHNR and CDR2 FQNEAQ (reference sequence). DNA of the CDR3: TGTGCCAGCAGCTATAGCCGGGACACAGATACGCAGTATTTT. Residues: CASSYSRDTDTQYF.

The chain has TRBV10-3 and TRBJ1-2; 9 bases are a match to TRBD1. This CDR3 comprises 13 residues. Unmatched junction bases numbered 3, after V lost 7 bases and J lost 3 bases. Germline V gives CDR1 ENHRY, CDR2 SYGVKD. The CDR3 coding sequence is TGTGCCATCAAGGGGACAGGGCACTATGGCTACACCTTC. Protein: CAIKGTGHYGYTF.

This clonotype was counted only a few times. The V gene is TRBV20-1, the J gene TRBJ2-7, with 7 positions matching TRBD1. The germline V gene encodes CDR1 DFQATT and CDR2 SNEGSKA (reference sequence). This CDR3 is 14 amino acids long. V lost 2 bases and J lost 5; bases outside the gene matches: 9. The CDR3 coding sequence is TGCAGTGCTAGAAACCCAGGGGGTGTCCACGAGCAGTACTTC. The encoded protein is CSARNPGGVHEQYF.

This clonotype was observed at least ten times. This chain links TRBV10-3 with TRBJ1-5; TRBD1 matches 10 bases. Germline V gene lookup returns CDR1 ENHRY and CDR2 SYGVKD. CDR3 length: 17 amino acids. V lost 2 bases and J lost 1; bases outside the gene matches: 5. CDR3 sequence reads: CAISESRQGASNQPQHF. In DNA, the CDR3 is TGTGCCATCAGTGAGAGCAGACAGGGGGCCAGCAATCAGCCCCAGCATTTT.

This clonotype was seen at least ten times. The chain links TRBV7-9 to TRBJ2-1; D not resolved. The CDR3 sequence is 11 residues long. The V gene lost 3 bases and the J gene lost 7 bases, with 4 bases spanning the gap. Per the germline V gene, CDR1 is SEHNR and CDR2 is FQNEAQ (reference sequence). In DNA form, the CDR3 reads TGTGCCAGCAGCTTTGGGAATGAGCAGTTCTTC. Translation: CASSFGNEQFF.